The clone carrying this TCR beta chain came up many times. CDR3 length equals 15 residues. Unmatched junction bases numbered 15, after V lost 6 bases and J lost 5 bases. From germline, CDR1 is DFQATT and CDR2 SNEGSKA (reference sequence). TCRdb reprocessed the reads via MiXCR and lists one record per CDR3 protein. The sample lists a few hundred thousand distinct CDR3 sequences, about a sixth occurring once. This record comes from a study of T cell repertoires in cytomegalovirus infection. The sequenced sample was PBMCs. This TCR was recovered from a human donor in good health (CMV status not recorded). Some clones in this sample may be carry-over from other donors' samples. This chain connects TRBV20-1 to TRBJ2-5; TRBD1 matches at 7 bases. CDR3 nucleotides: TGCAGTGCGGCAGGAACAGGGGATGGTTTGGAGACCCAGTACTTC. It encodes CSAAGTGDGLETQYF.